Presented here are 2 T cell receptor beta chains from one specimen sequenced in a study of vaccination and CD4 T cells after COVID-19. The treatment: roughly 10-day PBMC culture with coronavirus spike peptide pools or control peptides (ViraFEST assay). The Oncomine TCR Beta short-read assay was applied to DNA of cultured CD4+ T cells. Using its own MiXCR run on the PCR reads, TCRdb lists one record per CDR3 protein. The sample carries 20,000 or so distinct CDR3 sequences, more than 20% recorded once. Their target antigens are unknown. The source material was cultured CD4+ T cells from blood. These receptors were collected from a human donor with COVID-19.

The gene calls are TRBV5-1 and TRBJ1-1, with D possibly being TRBD1 (5 bases). The V gene's germline CDR1 is SGHRS and CDR2 YFSETQ. This CDR3 has 15 amino acids. Trimming removed 4 bases at V and 5 bases at J, with 18 bases between. CDR3 residues: CASSPGFLGTTEAFF. The CDR3 region has the DNA TGCGCCAGCAGCCCTGGATTTTTAGGGACGACTGAAGCTTTCTTT.

The chain uses TRBV6-5 and TRBJ1-1; D call uncertain. Looked up from germline, CDR1 is MNHEY and CDR2 is SVGAGI. V lost 0 bases and J lost 3, with 5 bases in between. This CDR3 contains 13 residues. DNA of the CDR3: TGTGCCAGCAGTTACTCGATCGACACTGAAGCTTTCTTT. Its translation is CASSYSIDTEAFF.